The rows below give T cell receptor beta chains drawn from one sample of a study of shared clonotypes between healthy human individuals. This table comes from immunoSEQ multiplex PCR, and its TCRdb copy is limited to in-frame clones, with some not included. The sample gives over 950,000 clones, 60% to 80% of which show up once; 0.89% is in the top ten. Sequencing used memory CD4+ T cells from PBMCs. The receptors shown here come from a man aged 18 to 30 in good health. Some clones in this sample may be carry-over from other donors' samples. Both conserved end residues are trimmed from each CDR3. The size entry is marked missing in some rows and otherwise reads once, few, many or a size class.

j_call v_call clone_size cdr3_aa
TRBJ1-2 TRBV5-1 once ASSYAGENYGYT
TRBJ1-1 TRBV14 - ASSQYPGQLNTEAF
TRBJ1-2 TRBV7-9 - ASRRPIEELLT
TRBJ2-2 TRBV10-2 once ASHGGPGELF
TRBJ2-5 TRBV6-1 - ASSEGLTAILRRETQY
TRBJ2-5 TRBV11-2 - ASSPRQGPGTQY
TRBJ1-1 TRBV4-2 - ASSQWPQGSANLNTEAF
TRBJ1-1 TRBV4-1 - ASSQLWANTEAF
TRBJ2-3 TRBV7-2 - ASSLNQGTSGTQY
TRBJ2-7 TRBV18 - ASSPSGQGFYEQY
TRBJ2-3 TRBV5-1 - ASTRDSLTDSTQY
TRBJ2-1 TRBV30 - AWSVTAEQF
TRBJ2-6 TRBV6-1 - ASSVASGANVLT
TRBJ2-1 TRBV9 - ASSVAQFSYNEQF
TRBJ2-4 TRBV29-1 - SAGRTSGRGDIQY
TRBJ2-7 TRBV7-8 - ASSRERGLTYEQY
TRBJ1-4 TRBV18 once ASSPFRGPDEKLF
TRBJ2-2 TRBV28 - ASTRGRTGVTGELF
TRBJ2-7 TRBV6-6 - AIGTGIYEQY
TRBJ2-1 TRBV12-5 - ASGLASGAANEQF
TRBJ2-4 TRBV23-1 once ASSPELGLGPQGSKNIQY
TRBJ2-7 TRBV2 once ASSGGPAQY
TRBJ2-7 TRBV29-1 - SVGQGLGYEQY
TRBJ2-3 TRBV4-2 - ASSLGSAGVSNTQY
TRBJ1-3 TRBV5-1 few ASSSSGTGGGNTIY
TRBJ2-1 TRBV5-4 - ASSSPRGDNEQF
TRBJ1-5 TRBV28 few ASSLALSNQPQH
TRBJ1-4 TRBV27 - ASSLSRAWANEKLF
TRBJ1-1 TRBV2 once ATMTEIITEAF
TRBJ1-5 TRBV7-9 - ASSLGGTRAQPQH
TRBJ2-6 TRBV5-1 - ATHTGGAAGANVLT
TRBJ2-7 TRBV6-5 - ASRTGGSEQY
TRBJ2-7 TRBV5-1 once ASSPRTSGSGEQY
TRBJ1-5 TRBV5-6 few ASSRGGGSNQPQH
TRBJ2-1 TRBV4-1 few ASSTQDRGKTYNEQF
TRBJ1-2 TRBV9 - ASSVDSGGYGYT
TRBJ2-7 TRBV6-1 once ASRETGPYEQY
TRBJ1-2 TRBV9 - ASSAQTGGAGGYT
TRBJ2-7 TRBV28 - ASSRGQVPSEQY
TRBJ2-5 TRBV9 few ASSVGTGGRETQY
TRBJ2-2 TRBV6-5 - ASSLRVAEGGELF
TRBJ2-1 TRBV27 - ASSRPRSPRGDEQF
TRBJ2-7 TRBV6-6 - ASRAGQGVYEQY
TRBJ1-1 TRBV6-1 few ASTTQGGANTEAF
TRBJ2-3 TRBV7-3 few ASSLTGESWDTQY
TRBJ1-2 TRBV11-2 few ASSFSGGEYGYT
TRBJ2-1 TRBV7-9 - ASSLAGGYNEQF
TRBJ1-1 TRBV10-3 few AISPSGIEAF
TRBJ2-7 TRBV5-1 - ASSLKGQPYEQY
TRBJ2-7 TRBV5-6 - ASSLSLGSGYEQY
TRBJ2-3 TRBV18 few ASSPPGQGARNTQY
TRBJ2-1 TRBV5-1 - ASSTQGGSYNEQF
TRBJ1-5 TRBV6-1 - ATLSRGDRNLPQH
TRBJ2-6 TRBV2 once ASSVTGAGANVLT
TRBJ1-1 TRBV28 - ASSLPHTEAF
TRBJ2-5 TRBV7-2 - ASSIAGPRGGETQY
TRBJ1-4 TRBV5-8 - ASSALGEKLF
TRBJ2-3 TRBV30 - AWSGRDTQY
TRBJ2-5 TRBV9 once ASSVGTSGGETQY